The rows below give T cell receptor beta chains drawn from one sample of a study of blood T cell repertoires in COVID-19. The repertoire was sequenced with immunoSEQ multiplex PCR; TCRdb's copy has only in-frame clones and lacks some. The sample has 250,000 to 350,000 clones, 75% to 90% seen once. The specimen was peripheral blood. These receptors came from a woman under 40 with COVID-19, enrolled during active disease. CDR3s include the opening cysteine and the closing phenylalanine or tryptophan. The order of the fields is clone size, J gene, V gene, D gene, CDR3 DNA, CDR3 protein. A D gene is named only where the DNA matches it firmly. Only some rows state a clone size, as once, few, many or a class for expanded clones.

NA	TRBJ2-4	TRBV5-6	NA	TGTGCCAGCAGCTACGGGAGTCTAAAAAACATTCAGTACTTC	CASSYGSLKNIQYF
NA	TRBJ1-2	TRBV19	NA	TGTGCCAGTAGTATTAGTGATTATGGCTACACCTTC	CASSISDYGYTF
few	TRBJ1-1	TRBV2	NA	TGTGCCAGCAGTGTCCAGGCTGGGAACACTGAAGCTTTCTTT	CASSVQAGNTEAFF
NA	TRBJ1-1	TRBV30	NA	TGTGCCTGGAGTAAGGGACATTCGAACACTGAAGCTTTCTTT	CAWSKGHSNTEAFF
NA	TRBJ1-2	TRBV21-1	NA	TGTGCCAGCAGCAATCAGAATTGCCTGGCGGATACCTCCTATGGCTACACCTTC	CASSNQNCLADTSYGYTF
NA	TRBJ2-1	TRBV18	TRBD1	TGTGCCAGCTCACCACCGGTTGGGACAGCTTACAATGAGCAGTTCTTC	CASSPPVGTAYNEQFF
NA	TRBJ2-3	TRBV10-3	TRBD2	TGTGCCATCAGAGCGGGAGTTGGGACAGATACGCAGTATTTT	CAIRAGVGTDTQYF
NA	TRBJ2-1	TRBV10-1	NA	TGCGCCAGCAGTGAGGTTAGTCTTGGTGAGCAGTTCTTC	CASSEVSLGEQFF
NA	TRBJ1-5	TRBV25-1	NA	TGTGCCAGCAGTGACGGCGGAAACAATCAGCCCCAGCATTTT	CASSDGGNNQPQHF
NA	TRBJ1-4	TRBV28	TRBD1	TGTGCCAGCAGTTTCTCAGGGGGTAAACTGTTTTTT	CASSFSGGKLFF
NA	TRBJ2-1	TRBV4-2	NA	TGTGCCAGCAGCCAAGATAAGAGGGCTAGTTCCCGGGAGCAGTTCTTC	CASSQDKRASSREQFF
once	TRBJ2-1	TRBV28	NA	TGTGCCAGCAATAGAGGGATGGAGGCAGCTGAGCAGTTCTTC	CASNRGMEAAEQFF
NA	TRBJ2-7	TRBV28	TRBD2	TGTGCCAGCAACAATCTAGCGGGAGGGAGCTCCTACGAGCAGTACTTC	CASNNLAGGSSYEQYF
NA	TRBJ2-4	TRBV9	NA	TGTGCCAGCAGCGTAGATCACGGCAAAAACATTCAGTACTTC	CASSVDHGKNIQYF
NA	TRBJ1-1	TRBV7-9	NA	TGTGCCAGCAGCTTCCGGGGAATGAACACTGAAGCTTTCTTT	CASSFRGMNTEAFF
once	TRBJ2-7	TRBV28	NA	TGTGCCAGCAGCCTGGTTGTACTCTCCTACGAGCAGTACTTC	CASSLVVLSYEQYF
NA	TRBJ2-2	TRBV29-1	NA	TGCAGCGTTACCCCGGCAGCGGCCGGGGAGCTGTTTTTT	CSVTPAAAGELFF
NA	TRBJ2-3	TRBV30	NA	TGTGCCTGCCTCCAGGGGACGCAGTATTTT	CACLQGTQYF
NA	TRBJ2-5	TRBV10-2	NA	TGCGCCAGCAGTGACAGGGTGGGCGAGACCCAGTACTTC	CASSDRVGETQYF
NA	TRBJ2-1	TRBV11-2	TRBD1	TGTGCCAGCAGTTACCGTGCGGGCAGGGGGCGACACAATGAGCAGTTCTTC	CASSYRAGRGRHNEQFF
NA	TRBJ2-7	TRBV15	NA	TGTGCCACCAGCAGCCAACAGGGGGAGGGATACGAGCAGTACTTC	CATSSQQGEGYEQYF
NA	TRBJ1-1	TRBV3-1/TRBV3-2	NA	TGTGCCAGCAGCCCGGACACGTTCGTTGCGGGATCTGAAGCTTTCTTT	CASSPDTFVAGSEAFF
NA	TRBJ1-1	TRBV30	TRBD1	TGTGCCTGGAGTGTAGGGACAGCTGGGCCGCACACTGAAGCTTTCTTT	CAWSVGTAGPHTEAFF
NA	TRBJ1-4	TRBV7-2	TRBD1	TGTGCCAGCAGCTCCTCGGGACAGCATAATGAAAAACTGTTTTTT	CASSSSGQHNEKLFF
NA	TRBJ2-3	TRBV7-8	NA	TGTGCCAGCAGCTTTCGCGGAGACCCTAGCACAGATACGCAGTATTTT	CASSFRGDPSTDTQYF
NA	TRBJ2-3	TRBV19	TRBD2	TGTGCCAGTAGTATAACGGGGGGAACAGATACGCAGTATTTT	CASSITGGTDTQYF
NA	TRBJ2-1	TRBV30	TRBD2	TGTGCCTGGTTCGGGGGGGGATTCTACAATGAGCAGTTCTTC	CAWFGGGFYNEQFF
NA	TRBJ1-1	TRBV7-9	TRBD1	TGTGCCAGCAGCGCTCGGACAGGGGGAGCTTTCTTT	CASSARTGGAFF
NA	TRBJ2-1	TRBV10-3	NA	TGTGCCATCAGTGACCGGACAGAAAGTTTTGAGCAGTTCTTC	CAISDRTESFEQFF
NA	TRBJ1-2	TRBV2	TRBD1	TGTGCCAGCATGGCGGGACAGGGATACTATGGCTACACCTTC	CASMAGQGYYGYTF
once	TRBJ2-1	TRBV28	TRBD2	TGTGCCAGCAGTTTAAGTAGCGGGAGAACTGAGCAGTTCTTC	CASSLSSGRTEQFF
NA	TRBJ2-1	TRBV9	NA	TGTGCCAGCAGCACCTCCAGGGGTCCCTACAATGAGCAGTTCTTC	CASSTSRGPYNEQFF
NA	TRBJ2-1	TRBV28	NA	TGTGCCAGCAGTCCCTCCGACAGGTATACCTACAATGAGCAGTTCTTC	CASSPSDRYTYNEQFF
NA	TRBJ1-2	TRBV7-9	NA	TGTGCCAGCAGCGCTAACAGCTATGGCTACACCTTC	CASSANSYGYTF
NA	TRBJ1-2	TRBV19	NA	TGTGCCAGTAGTACCCAACCGGGCATGGACAGAGCTAACTATGGCTACACCTTC	CASSTQPGMDRANYGYTF
NA	TRBJ2-1	TRBV7-9	NA	TGTGCCAGCAGCTTAGTTGGCCCCGGCAGGGAGCAGTTCTTC	CASSLVGPGREQFF
few	TRBJ2-7	TRBV14	NA	TGTGCCAGCAGCCCGACAGGCAACCTCTACGAGCAGTACTTC	CASSPTGNLYEQYF
NA	TRBJ1-1	TRBV11-2	NA	TGTGCCAGCAGCCGACAGAGGATGAACACTGAAGCTTTCTTT	CASSRQRMNTEAFF
few	TRBJ1-4	TRBV6-5	TRBD1	TGTGCCAGCAGTTACGACAGGGGGGAAAAACTGTTTTTT	CASSYDRGEKLFF
NA	TRBJ1-5	TRBV30	TRBD1	TGTGCCTGGGGACAGGGCTCTCAGCCCCAGCATTTT	CAWGQGSQPQHF
NA	TRBJ1-5	TRBV30	NA	TGTGCCTGGAGTGTACGGCGGAGCAATCAGCCCCAGCATTTT	CAWSVRRSNQPQHF
NA	TRBJ2-7	TRBV27	NA	TGTGCCAGCAGTCCGGGACTCCCTTACGATACCTACGAGCAGTACTTC	CASSPGLPYDTYEQYF
NA	TRBJ2-3	TRBV12-3/TRBV12-4	NA	TGTGCCAGTCAAATGGAGGGTGCAGATACGCAGTATTTT	CASQMEGADTQYF
NA	TRBJ2-7	TRBV5-4	TRBD2	TGTGCCAGCAGCTTGGGACTAGCGGGAGTCTACGAGCAGTACTTC	CASSLGLAGVYEQYF
NA	TRBJ1-6	TRBV2	NA	TGTGCCAGCAGTGGCGGTTTAAGCTCCTATAATTCACCCCTCCACTTT	CASSGGLSSYNSPLHF
NA	TRBJ1-4	TRBV30	TRBD1	TGTGCCTGGACGACAGGGGTAACTAATGAAAAACTGTTTTTT	CAWTTGVTNEKLFF